This T cell receptor beta chain was captured in a study of shared clonotypes between healthy human individuals. Overall study: Each donor had three CD4 naive, three CD4 memory, two CD8 naive and one CD8 memory plate.

TCRdb keeps only in-frame clones here, not all; method: immunoSEQ multiplex PCR. The table has a few million clones, under 97% seen once. Every donor, a Caucasian adult, lived in Nashville, Tennessee. V was pared by 6 bases and J by 3 bases, with 5 bases between. The CDR3 totals 11 residues. From germline, CDR1 is SEHNR and CDR2 FQNEAQ (reference sequence). Sequencing was carried out using naive CD4+ T cells sorted from blood. Subset of the sample: CD45RA+ positively selected. This sequence was found in a man aged 18 to 29 in good health. The V gene is TRBV7-9, the J gene TRBJ1-1, with D perhaps TRBD1 (5 bases). CDR3 region: CASRGDTEAFF. The CDR3 region has the DNA TGTGCCAGCAGGGGGGACACTGAAGCTTTCTTT.